These 31 T cell receptor beta chains came from one sample sequenced in a study of CD4 T cells in relation to SARS-CoV-2 and coronaviruses. This table comes from immunoSEQ multiplex PCR, and its TCRdb copy is limited to in-frame clones, with some not included. The table shows roughly 71,000 clones, with 75% to 90% occurring only once. Before the COVID-19 pandemic, during about 2011-2019, CD4+ T cells were taken from unexposed donors. Sequences were obtained from memory CD4+ T cells from PBMCs. The receptors were gathered from a human donor in good health.

The V and J genes are TRBV11-1 and TRBJ2-7, with 8 bases fitting TRBD2. V lost 2 bases to trimming and J lost 3 bases; unmatched junction nucleotides: 3. The CDR3 has 14 residues. Germline V gene data show CDR1 as SGHAT and CDR2 as FQDESV (reference sequence). CDR3 nucleotides: TGTGCCAGCAGCTTAATGCGGGGGGTCTACGAGCAGTACTTC. Protein product: CASSLMRGVYEQYF. Complete variable domain (other parts from reference TRBV11-1 and TRBJ2-7): EAEVAQSPRYKITEKSQAVAFWCDPISGHATLYWYRQILGQGPELLVQFQDESVVDDSQLPKDRFSAERLKGVDSTLKIQPAELGDSAMYLCASSLMRGVYEQYFGPGTRLTVT.

The chain joins TRBV11-2 to TRBJ2-6; unclear D gene. Trimming removed 1 base from V and 1 base from J, with 14 bases in between. There are 18 residues in the CDR3. CDR1 is SGHAT, CDR2 FQNNGV, per germline. CDR3 protein: CASSLVSGFGSGANVLTF. The DNA for the CDR3 is TGTGCCAGCAGCTTAGTATCAGGCTTTGGGTCTGGGGCCAACGTCCTGACTTTC.

The V call is TRBV3-1 (or the pseudogene TRBV3-2), the J call TRBJ1-1; D not certain. This CDR3 comprises 13 residues. Germline-derived CDR1 and CDR2 are LGHDT and YNNKEL (reference sequence). Trimming removed 0 bases at V and 6 bases at J, with 8 bases between. This chain's CDR3 is CASSQEIGPEAFF. CDR3 in DNA: TGTGCCAGCAGCCAAGAGATAGGTCCTGAAGCTTTCTTT.

V gene TRBV5-1 combines with J gene TRBJ2-7; D is perhaps TRBD1 or TRBD2 (5 bases each). V was cut by 4 bases and J by 1 base, with 12 bases left in between. The CDR3 contains 14 residues. CDR1 SGHRS and CDR2 YFSETQ come from the germline V gene. This chain's CDR3 is CASSVRDGSYEQYF. CDR3 coding DNA: TGCGCCAGCAGCGTCCGGGACGGTTCCTACGAGCAGTACTTC.

The CDR3 here is CASSVWVSDTQYF. CDR3 DNA sequence: TGTGCCAGCAGCGTATGGGTTTCAGATACGCAGTATTTT. V usage is TRBV7-2 and J usage is TRBJ2-3; D is unclear. Trimming pared 5 bases from V and 4 bases from J, leaving 10 bases between. The CDR3 sequence is 13 residues long. The germline CDR1 and CDR2 sequences are SGHTA and FQGNSA. The complete variable domain, with remaining parts taken from reference TRBV7-2 and TRBJ2-3, reads GAGVSQSPSNKVTEKGKDVELRCDPISGHTALYWYRQSLGQGLEFLIYFQGNSAPDKSGLPSDRFSAERTGGSVSTLTIQRTQQEDSAVYLCASSVWVSDTQYFGPGTRLTVL.

The gene calls are TRBV6-2 or TRBV6-3 and TRBJ2-1, with unresolved D. Looked up from germline, CDR1 is MNHEY and CDR2 is SVGEGT. The length of the CDR3 is 20 residues. Trimming pared 0 bases from V and 3 bases from J, leaving 24 bases between. The CDR3 region has the DNA TGTGCCAGCAGTTACTCGATAGGTTGGGTGGGTCGGTTGGTCTACAATGAGCAGTTCTTC. It translates to CASSYSIGWVGRLVYNEQFF.

The chain has TRBV5-6 and TRBJ2-3; 7 nucleotides match TRBD1. J gave up 6 bases and V 0 bases, and 7 bases lay outside the gene matches. The CDR3 totals 15 residues. Germline CDR1 reads SGHDT; CDR2 reads YYEEEE. The CDR3 DNA reads TGTGCCAGCAGCTTGGGACCGGACAGGCCGGATACGCAGTATTTT. Translated: CASSLGPDRPDTQYF.

This clone was recorded only once. The chain combines TRBV28 with TRBJ2-1; 10 bases map to TRBD2. Germline V gene sequence: CDR1 MDHEN, CDR2 SYDVKM. Trimming took 6 bases from V and 4 from J; bases not matched to a gene: 12. The CDR3 runs 17 residues. CDR3 sequence: CASSPPQREGLYNEQFF. The DNA for the CDR3 is TGTGCCAGCAGCCCCCCTCAGCGGGAGGGCCTTTACAATGAGCAGTTCTTC.

The genes are TRBV6-5 and TRBJ1-4; the D is unclear. CDR3 length equals 13 residues. V was clipped by 11 bases and J by 3 bases, with 13 bases between them. The germline V gene has CDR1 MNHEY and CDR2 SVGAGI. The CDR3 DNA follows: TGTGCCGGATCTAAGGGTTCTAATGAAAAACTGTTTTTT. Protein product: CAGSKGSNEKLFF.

This chain uses TRBV5-1 with TRBJ1-2, with D maybe TRBD1 (5 bases). Germline assignment: CDR1 SGHRS and CDR2 YFSETQ. There are 12 residues in the CDR3. V was clipped by 2 bases and J by 9 bases, with 11 bases between them. The CDR3 bases are TGCGCCAGCAGCTTCGAGACAGTGCGCTACACCTTC. The encoded protein is CASSFETVRYTF.

The CDR3 protein is CASSLVPGYEIYNEQFF. The CDR3 coding sequence is TGTGCCAGCAGCTTGGTCCCTGGGTATGAGATCTACAATGAGCAGTTCTTC. The rearrangement joins TRBV5-6 to TRBJ2-1, with no clear D. Between the trimmed V and J ends, which lost 0 bases and 3 bases, there was a span of 16 bases. CDR1 SGHDT and CDR2 YYEEEE come from the germline V gene. This CDR3 has 17 amino acids.

This chain joins TRBV6-5 and TRBJ2-1; 11 nucleotides align to TRBD2. Looked up from germline, CDR1 is MNHEY and CDR2 is SVGAGI. This CDR3 is built from 15 residues. The V gene end was trimmed by 8 bases and the J gene end by 0 bases; junction bases not matched to a gene: 3. CDR3 sequence reads: CASETSGTSYNEQFF. The CDR3 DNA reads TGTGCCAGCGAGACTAGCGGGACCTCCTACAATGAGCAGTTCTTC.

This chain links TRBV18 with TRBJ2-3; 11 bases match TRBD2. CDR1 is KGHSH and CDR2 is LQKENI in the germline V gene. V was clipped by 4 bases and J by 5 bases; unmatched bases: 5. The CDR3 consists of 15 residues. Here the CDR3 DNA reads TGTGCCAGCTCACTAGCGGGGGGGCATGGAGATACGCAGTATTTT. Its translation is CASSLAGGHGDTQYF.

The gene calls are TRBV25-1 and TRBJ2-5; 10 nucleotides line up with TRBD2. The trim removed 2 bases at V and 5 bases at J, leaving 11 bases unmatched. Looked up from germline, CDR1 is MGHDK and CDR2 is SYGVNS. This CDR3 comprises 17 residues. CDR3 sequence (DNA): TGTGCCAGCAGTGAAAACTTCCTAGCGGGGGTGAGGGAGACCCAGTACTTC. It codes for CASSENFLAGVRETQYF.

The chain employs TRBV24-1 and TRBJ2-5, with 7 bases fitting TRBD2. The CDR3 covers 17 residues. The trim removed 4 bases at V and 5 bases at J, leaving 15 bases unmatched. The germline V gene has CDR1 KGHDR and CDR2 SFDVKD. The CDR3 loop reads CATSDRRLGGSEETQYF. In nucleotides, the CDR3 is TGTGCCACCAGTGACCGTCGGCTGGGGGGGTCCGAGGAGACCCAGTACTTC.

The gene calls are TRBV7-2 and TRBJ2-5; D might be TRBD2 (7 bases). The CDR3 runs to 16 residues. The germline CDR1 and CDR2 sequences are SGHTA and FQGNSA. Between the trimmed V and J ends, which lost 0 bases and 1 base, there was a span of 12 bases. This chain's CDR3 is CASSLAGASGQETQYF. The CDR3 DNA sequence: TGTGCCAGCAGCTTAGCGGGGGCTAGCGGCCAAGAGACCCAGTACTTC.

V and J are TRBV10-3 and TRBJ2-5, with no clear D. The CDR3 consists of 12 residues. Germline lookup yields CDR1 ENHRY and CDR2 SYGVKD. V was pared by 2 bases and J by 5 bases, with 6 bases between. As DNA, the CDR3 is TGTGCCATCAGTGAGCTTTCCGAGACCCAGTACTTC. This translates into CAISELSETQYF.

V and J are TRBV23-1 and TRBJ1-4; TRBD1 might be the D (5 bases). TRBV23-1 is an ORF for which the function is uncertain. There are 14 residues in the CDR3. The germline V and J ends were trimmed by 7 bases and 0 bases, with 9 bases remaining between them. CDR3 in amino acids: CASTPGATNEKLFF. The CDR3 DNA sequence: TGCGCCAGCACTCCGGGGGCAACTAATGAAAAACTGTTTTTT.

CDR3 sequence: CASSSRDRRSSYNSPLHF. CDR3 nucleotides: TGTGCCAGCAGTTCCCGGGACAGGAGAAGCTCCTATAATTCACCCCTCCACTTT. The rearrangement joins TRBV27 to TRBJ1-6, with TRBD1 matching 8 bases. This CDR3 contains 18 residues. V gave up 4 bases and J gave up 0 bases; unmatched junction bases: 8. Germline V gene data show CDR1 as MNHEY and CDR2 as SMNVEV (reference sequence).

The CDR3 spells CASSSLGTSGGGEQFF. The CDR3 bases are TGTGCCAGCAGCTCCCTTGGAACTAGCGGGGGGGGTGAGCAGTTCTTC. The chain links TRBV7-2 to TRBJ2-1, with 13 bases matching TRBD2. With V trimmed by 4 bases and J by 9 bases, 9 bases remained unmatched. The CDR3 totals 16 residues. Germline V CDR1 and CDR2: SGHTA, FQGNSA.

The J gene is TRBJ2-1, the V gene TRBV20-1; 8 bases agree with TRBD2. CDR1 is DFQATT, CDR2 SNEGSKA, per germline (reference sequence). J was trimmed by 4 bases and V by 3 bases; bases with no gene match: 8. The CDR3 length is 15 residues. The CDR3 protein is CSASYPSGLYNEQFF. CDR3 DNA sequence: TGCAGTGCTAGTTATCCTAGCGGGTTGTACAATGAGCAGTTCTTC.

The V and J genes are TRBV5-1 and TRBJ2-7, with 8 bases fitting TRBD1. The CDR3 has 14 amino acids. Germline CDR1 reads SGHRS; CDR2 reads YFSETQ. V gave up 4 bases and J gave up 3 bases; unmatched junction bases: 6. CDR3 DNA: TGCGCCAGCAGCAAAGGACAGGGTTTCTACGAGCAGTACTTC. This codes for CASSKGQGFYEQYF. The variable domain in full, completed from reference TRBV5-1 and TRBJ2-7, reads KAGVTQTPRYLIKTRGQQVTLSCSPISGHRSVSWYQQTPGQGLQFLFEYFSETQRNKGNFPGRFSGRQFSNSRSEMNVSTLELGDSALYLCASSKGQGFYEQYFGPGTRLTVT.

Only one count was recorded for this clone. The rearrangement links TRBV19 to TRBJ2-3; 11 bases are a match to TRBD2. From germline, CDR1 is LNHDA and CDR2 SQIVND (reference sequence). CDR3 length: 15 residues. Trimming took 5 bases from V and 5 from J; bases not matched to a gene: 6. The CDR3, as DNA: TGTGCCAGTAGTCCCCCAGGACTAGCGGGAGATACGCAGTATTTT. Protein sequence: CASSPPGLAGDTQYF.

The CDR3 is CASSLGDLDEQFF. CDR3 in DNA: TGCGCCAGCAGCTTGGGGGACCTGGATGAGCAGTTCTTC. This sequence joins TRBV5-1 and TRBJ2-1; D is possibly TRBD1 or TRBD2 (5 bases each). In germline, CDR1 is SGHRS, CDR2 YFSETQ. The CDR3 loop spans 13 amino acids. With 0 bases removed from V and 8 bases from J, the gap between germline ends came to 9 bases.

The chain recombines TRBV5-6 with TRBJ2-2; 9 bases match TRBD2. The germline CDR1 and CDR2 sequences are SGHDT and YYEEEE. The length of the CDR3 is 14 residues. Trimming cost V 7 bases and J 4 bases; bases outside gene matches: 5. The chain's CDR3 is CASSKAGGTGELFF. In nucleotides, the CDR3 is TGTGCCAGCTCGAAAGCGGGGGGCACCGGGGAGCTGTTTTTT.

This chain connects TRBV6-5 to TRBJ1-3; D unclear. CDR3 length: 14 residues. V was clipped by 5 bases and J by 0 bases, with 8 bases between them. The germline CDR1 and CDR2 sequences are MNHEY and SVGAGI. This CDR3 reads CASSPLNSGNTIYF. CDR3 coding DNA: TGTGCCAGCAGTCCGCTAAACTCTGGAAACACCATATATTTT.

The V gene is TRBV28, the J gene TRBJ2-5; no firm D call. The CDR3 contains 14 residues. Trimming cost V 2 bases and J 1 base, with 8 bases left between them. Germline CDR1 is MDHEN and CDR2 is SYDVKM. The CDR3 sequence: CASSLISVQETQYF. As DNA, the CDR3 is TGTGCCAGCAGTTTAATCTCCGTCCAAGAGACCCAGTACTTC.

This rearrangement joins TRBV2 to TRBJ1-6; no firm D call. CDR1 is SNHLY, CDR2 FYNNEI, per germline. CDR3 length: 15 residues. Trimming took 1 base from V and 6 from J, leaving 10 bases between them. CDR3 bases: TGTGCCAGCAGTGAAGGCCAGGCCGTTAATTCACCCCTCCACTTT. Translation: CASSEGQAVNSPLHF.

This chain connects TRBV21-1 to TRBJ2-7; the table's D gene call, TRBD1, was not cross checked with the DNA. TRBV21-1 is an annotated pseudogene. There are 17 residues in the CDR3. The CDR3 sequence: CASSKETRDRGGKEQYF. The CDR3 coding sequence is TGTGCCAGCAGCAAAGAGACCCGGGACAGGGGAGGTAAGGAGCAGTACTTC.

This clone has only one observation. This chain joins TRBV6-6 and TRBJ1-1; D not resolved. CDR3 length equals 15 residues. The germline gives CDR1 MNHNY, CDR2 SVGAGI (reference sequence). Trimming took off 0 bases at V and 0 bases at J, with 8 bases between the two ends. The CDR3 DNA reads as TGTGCCAGCAGTTACTCGATCGGAATGAACACTGAAGCTTTCTTT. This codes for CASSYSIGMNTEAFF.

The table lists this clone with a count of one. The chain couples TRBV5-1 to TRBJ2-3, with 12 bases fitting TRBD2. CDR1 is SGHRS and CDR2 is YFSETQ in the germline V gene. Trimming cost V 2 bases and J 0 bases; bases outside gene matches: 10. The CDR3 totals 19 residues. The CDR3 reads CASSFRGLAGPTSTDTQYF. The CDR3 nucleotides read TGCGCCAGCAGCTTCCGAGGACTAGCGGGGCCCACTAGCACAGATACGCAGTATTTT.